This TCR beta chain derives from a study of CD8+CD57+ T cells in acquired aplastic anemia (dated by TCRdb to the late 2010s). With respect to the entire study: Extracted DNA from sorted CD4+ and CD8+ cells averaged around 3.3 ug, ranging from roughly 0.17 to 27.4 ug. CD8+CD57+ expansion was defined as a frequency above the mean frequency observed in healthy subjects. What the research found in general, with its limitations: CD8+ Simpson's diversity did not differ significantly between patients and healthy controls (P=0.060). Twenty-nine CD8+ CDR3 sequences were found in both patients and controls but appeared to be highly expressed in patients and within the immunodominant clones of the patients.

With respect to this clonotype: The antigen it recognizes is unknown. No per-base quality is available; no much larger clone lies one base away.

After removal of 5 bases from V and 5 bases from J, the junction retains 4 bases not matched to a gene. As encoded in the germline V gene, CDR1 is KGHDR while CDR2 is SFDVKD. Its CDR3 holds 14 amino acids, cysteine through phenylalanine. Of all the DNA, just the CDR3 is kept, 42 bases in frame from base 1. Expansion of CD8+CD57+ cells had been shown by flow cytometry in the patients chosen for sequencing. Severe acquired aplastic anemia was diagnosed in all patients according to International Study of Aplastic Anemia and Agranulocytosis and Camitta criteria. Patients had received no therapy at the time of blood sampling. In the study, sorted CD4+ and CD8+ blood T cells from patients with severe aplastic anemia and from healthy subjects underwent deep sequencing of TCR repertoires. Patients were enrolled under clinicaltrials.gov protocols 00001620, 01623167, 00001397, 00071045, 00081523 and 00961064 in the USA. Ficoll-Paque density gradient centrifugation was used to isolate peripheral blood mononuclear cells. CD4+ and CD8+ T cells were sorted by FACS or magnetic beads before DNA extraction.

TCR beta VDJ combination and CDR3 sequence profiling used genomic DNA as the template. An Illumina HiSeq 2000 was the platform used for TCR repertoire sequencing. The authors' analysis ran thus. Repertoires were assessed using TRBV/TRBJ rearrangement plots, CDR3 size and DJ length profiles, and Simpson's diversity index. Whichever DNA sequence was most abundant in the deep sequencing data was defined as the immunodominant clone. CDR3 amino acid sequences were checked for sharing between subjects and were compared against published repertoires and the VDJdb database. TCRdb ran its own pipeline on the public reads, namely fastp trimming at Q25 and MiXCR clone calling, and kept in-frame beta chains. CDR3 protein duplicates are merged, each entry listing the most common genes and DNA. TCRdb's processing, not the authors' own work, is the source of the V and J calls. Within this sample are 150,000 to 200,000 distinct CDR3 sequences, with 70% to 75% of them counted one time only. Around 45% of the sample lies in the top ten.

Sequenced: sorted CD4+, CD8+, or CD8+CD57+ T cells (not recorded which) from PBMCs. The origin of this receptor is a human donor with aplastic anemia. The chain is assembled from TRBV24-1 and TRBJ2-2; TRBD2 aligns with 7 central bases. Here is the DNA: TGTGCCACCAGTGTAAGGGGAGGGACCGGGGAGCTGTTTTTT. The translation is CATSVRGGTGELFF.